Listed here are 8 T cell receptor beta chains from one sample, sequenced in a study of beta chain features in type 1 diabetes. Study-level results: TCRB CDR3s from Type 1 diabetes patients were moderately but significantly shorter in all four CD4+ subsets.

TCRB transcripts that were expressed got sequenced, as all of the isolated RNA had been reverse transcribed. The table came from immunoSEQ multiplex PCR; TCRdb's copy has only in-frame clones and leaves some out. Of about 130,000 clones listed, around 9% are singletons. No antigens are known for them. The sequenced material came from central memory CD4+ T cells from blood. These receptors originate from a man between 25 and 39 years old with type 1 diabetes.

The chain carries TRBV9 and TRBJ1-2; D is unclear. CDR1 and CDR2 from the germline V gene are SGDLS and YYNGEE. The V end was cut by 0 bases, the J end by 7 bases, with 4 bases between. This CDR3 has 11 amino acids. CDR3 sequence: CASSVVRGYTF. The CDR3 coding sequence is TGTGCCAGCAGCGTAGTTCGTGGCTACACCTTC.

This clone has only a few counts. The gene calls are TRBV11-2 and TRBJ2-5, with 7 bases fitting TRBD1. This CDR3 has 12 amino acids. J lost 5 bases, V lost 5 bases, and 2 bases had no gene match. The germline gives CDR1 SGHAT, CDR2 FQNNGV. DNA for the CDR3: TGTGCCAGCAGCACGACAGGGGAGACCCAGTACTTC. It specifies CASSTTGETQYF.

This clone has only a few counts. V and J are TRBV5-1 and TRBJ2-5, with TRBD2 matching over 9 bases. Germline assignment: CDR1 SGHRS and CDR2 YFSETQ. CDR3 length: 14 amino acids. V trimming: 0 bases; J trimming: 3 bases; junction bases outside the gene matches: 0. The CDR3 DNA is TGCGCCAGCAGCTTGGTAGCGGGGGAAGAGACCCAGTACTTC. Translation gives CASSLVAGEETQYF.

This clone showed up just a few times. The CDR3 sequence: CASSADTSNYGYTF. DNA of the CDR3: TGTGCCAGCAGCGCGGACACCTCTAACTATGGCTACACCTTC. The chain links TRBV7-2 to TRBJ1-2; D possibly corresponds to TRBD1 (5 bases). CDR1 and CDR2 from the germline V gene are SGHTA and FQGNSA. V was pared by 5 bases and J by 0 bases, with 10 bases between. This CDR3 comprises 14 residues.

The sample holds many counts of this clone. V gene TRBV19 combines with J gene TRBJ1-1; possibly TRBD1 for D (6 bases). Trimming took 9 bases from V and 2 from J, leaving 13 bases between them. CDR1 LNHDA and CDR2 SQIVND come from the germline V gene (reference sequence). The CDR3 extends over 13 amino acids. CDR3 nucleotide sequence: TGTGCCAGGTTGCCGGGACAAAACACTGAAGCTTTCTTT. This gives the protein CARLPGQNTEAFF.

This chain links TRBV7-9 with TRBJ2-2, with 7 bases that match TRBD2. The CDR3 is 15 residues long. Germline V gene sequence: CDR1 SEHNR, CDR2 FQNEAQ (reference sequence). V shed 2 bases, J shed 5 bases, and the junction held 5 bases outside the gene matches. The CDR3 DNA follows: TGTGCCAGCAGCTTAAACCAGGGAGGGACCGGGGAGCTGTTTTTT. Protein product: CASSLNQGGTGELFF.

The chain employs TRBV11-2 and TRBJ2-3; no clear D gene. The germline V gene has CDR1 SGHAT and CDR2 FQNNGV. The CDR3 is 15 residues long. The V gene lost 0 bases and the J gene lost 0 bases, with 7 bases spanning the gap. The CDR3 region has the DNA TGTGCCAGCAGCTTAGATCAGAAGAGCACAGATACGCAGTATTTT. Protein sequence: CASSLDQKSTDTQYF.

This clone was counted at least ten times. The rearrangement links TRBV7-2 to TRBJ2-1; D is possibly TRBD2 (6 bases). Germline-derived CDR1 and CDR2 are SGHTA and FQGNSA. V lost 0 bases, J lost 4 bases, and 10 bases lay in between. The CDR3 length is 15 residues. The CDR3 coding sequence is TGTGCCAGCAGCTTAGCGGGGCGGGGATACAATGAGCAGTTCTTC. Protein: CASSLAGRGYNEQFF.